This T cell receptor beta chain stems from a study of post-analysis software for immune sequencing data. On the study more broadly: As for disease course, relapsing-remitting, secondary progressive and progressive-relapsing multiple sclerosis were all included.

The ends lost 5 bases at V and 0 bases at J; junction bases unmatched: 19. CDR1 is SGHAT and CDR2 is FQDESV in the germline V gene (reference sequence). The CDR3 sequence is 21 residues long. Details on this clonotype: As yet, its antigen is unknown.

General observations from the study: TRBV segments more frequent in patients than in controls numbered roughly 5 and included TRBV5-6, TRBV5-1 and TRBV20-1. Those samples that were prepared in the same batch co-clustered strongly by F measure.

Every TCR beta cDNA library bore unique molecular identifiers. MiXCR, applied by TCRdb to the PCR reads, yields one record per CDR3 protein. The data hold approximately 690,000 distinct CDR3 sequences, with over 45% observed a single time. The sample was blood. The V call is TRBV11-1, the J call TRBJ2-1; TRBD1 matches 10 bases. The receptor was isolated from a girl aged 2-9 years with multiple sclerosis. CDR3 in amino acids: CASSPNLGGQGVSSSYNEQFF. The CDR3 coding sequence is TGTGCCAGCAGCCCTAATTTGGGTGGACAGGGGGTTAGCAGCTCCTACAATGAGCAGTTCTTC.